The clone carrying this T cell receptor beta chain has only a few counts. The antigen is unknown. V lost 1 base to trimming and J lost 0 bases, with 10 bases between them. From germline, CDR1 is DFQATT and CDR2 SNEGSKA (reference sequence). This CDR3 is built from 14 residues. It was with a sample-barcoded 5' primer and a J-beta primer mix that a second PCR of about 6 to 11 cycles was run. TCRdb independently ran MiXCR on the 5' RACE reads; one entry per CDR3 protein. The repertoire has about 1.6 million distinct CDR3 sequences, around 36% of them found once; the top ten carry about 11%. Whenever a sample was processed, at least 6 million PBMCs were isolated. This sample stems from a study of blood T cells in healthy people across ages. Findings of the study overall: Unsorted PBMCs blocked a conclusive comparison of naive and antigen-experienced cells. With naive T cell percentage, TCR beta diversity showed a strong correlation.

Sequencing was carried out using blood. The receptor was derived from a woman younger than 45 in good health. The chain joins TRBV20-1 to TRBJ2-7, with D tentatively TRBD2 (6 bases). CDR3 in amino acids: CSARGEENSYEQYF. Written as DNA, the CDR3 is TGCAGTGCTAGAGGGGAGGAGAACTCCTACGAGCAGTACTTC.